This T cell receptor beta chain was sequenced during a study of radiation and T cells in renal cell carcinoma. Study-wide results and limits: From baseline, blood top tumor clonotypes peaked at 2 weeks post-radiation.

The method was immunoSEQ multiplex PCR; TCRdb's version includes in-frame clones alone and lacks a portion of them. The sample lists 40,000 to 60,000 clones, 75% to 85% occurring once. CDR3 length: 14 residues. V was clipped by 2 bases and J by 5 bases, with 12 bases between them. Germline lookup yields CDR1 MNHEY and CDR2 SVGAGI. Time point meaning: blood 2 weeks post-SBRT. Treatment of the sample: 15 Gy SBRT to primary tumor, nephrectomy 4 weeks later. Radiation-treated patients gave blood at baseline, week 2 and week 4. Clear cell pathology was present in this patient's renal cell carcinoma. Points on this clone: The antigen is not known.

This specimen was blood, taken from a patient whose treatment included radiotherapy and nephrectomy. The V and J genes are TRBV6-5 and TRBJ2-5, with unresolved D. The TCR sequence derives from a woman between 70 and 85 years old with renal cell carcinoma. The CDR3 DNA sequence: TGTGCCAGCAGTTACCCGTCGGCTGGGGAGACCCAGTACTTC. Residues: CASSYPSAGETQYF.